The rows below give T cell receptor beta chains drawn from one sample of a study of cytomegalovirus exposure and HLA in healthy donors. Libraries were prepared by immunoSEQ multiplex PCR; TCRdb keeps only in-frame clonotypes and omits some of them. Of 160,000 or so clones in the sample, roughly 83% were seen once. Sequenced sample: PBMCs. All receptors derive from a woman under 30 in good health and CMV-seronegative. CDR3s include the opening cysteine and the closing phenylalanine or tryptophan. Each record gives: CDR3 length, V gene, J gene, D gene, clone size, CDR3 DNA, CDR3 protein. The D gene is left open where the match is weak. Size is stated for part of the rows, as once, few or many counts, or as a class when the clone is expanded.

16	TRBV5-1	TRBJ1-3	-	-	TGCGCCAGCAGCTTGGCCCCAGGTCCGTCTGGAAACACCATATATTTT	CASSLAPGPSGNTIYF
15	TRBV11-2	TRBJ2-5	TRBD1	once	TGTGCCAGCAGCCCCGACAGGGCAGGTTGGGAGACCCAGTACTTC	CASSPDRAGWETQYF
13	TRBV6-5	TRBJ1-2	-	-	TGTGCCAGCAGCCAAGACGGGTTCTATGGCTACACCTTC	CASSQDGFYGYTF
15	TRBV5-6	TRBJ2-5	TRBD1	few	TGTGCCAGCAGCCTCCCGGGACAGGGTCTAGAGACCCAGTACTTC	CASSLPGQGLETQYF
16	TRBV13	TRBJ1-5	-	-	TGTGCCAGCAGCTTCGCAGGGGACGGGAGCAATCAGCCCCAGCATTTT	CASSFAGDGSNQPQHF
12	TRBV6-1	TRBJ1-5	-	-	TGTGCCAGCAGCAGGGCCTGGCAGCCCCAGCATTTT	CASSRAWQPQHF
12	TRBV5-5	TRBJ1-1	-	-	TGTGCCAGCAGCTTACAGGGTTCTGAAGCTTTCTTT	CASSLQGSEAFF
13	TRBV2	TRBJ1-2	TRBD1	-	TGTGCCAGCAGGGGACAGGGTAACTATGGCTACACCTTC	CASRGQGNYGYTF
14	TRBV13	TRBJ2-7	TRBD1	-	TGTGCCAGCAGCTGGGGACAGGGGTACTACGAGCAGTACTTC	CASSWGQGYYEQYF
16	TRBV5-6	TRBJ2-1	TRBD2	-	TGTGCCAGCAGCGCCATCGGGGGGGGCTCCTACAATGAGCAGTTCTTC	CASSAIGGGSYNEQFF
15	TRBV27	TRBJ2-7	-	-	TGTGCCAGCAAGTATGGGGGCTATGACACCTACGAGCAGTACTTC	CASKYGGYDTYEQYF
15	TRBV7-3	TRBJ2-7	-	-	TGTGCCAGCAGCGCCCAGTCGGGGAGGACCTACGAGCAGTACTTC	CASSAQSGRTYEQYF
12	TRBV6-5	TRBJ1-2	-	once	TGTGCCAGCGCCGACAGTCCCTATGGCTACACCTTC	CASADSPYGYTF
16	TRBV5-1	TRBJ2-3	TRBD2	-	TGCGCCAGCAGCTTGGACTCGGGGGGTGCCTCGGATACGCAGTATTTT	CASSLDSGGASDTQYF
15	TRBV7-9	TRBJ1-1	-	few	TGTGCCAGCAGCGTCACAGGGAAGAAGAACACTGAAGCTTTCTTT	CASSVTGKKNTEAFF
16	TRBV5-6	TRBJ1-1	TRBD1	-	TGTGCCAGCAGCCAGGACAGGGGGGTCTTGAACACTGAAGCTTTCTTT	CASSQDRGVLNTEAFF
12	TRBV2	TRBJ2-7	-	few	TGTGCCAGCAATATACAGGACTACGAGCAGTACTTC	CASNIQDYEQYF
16	TRBV4-1	TRBJ2-7	TRBD1	-	TGCGCCAGCAGCCAAGCTCTCAATACAGGGGCCTACGAGCAGTACTTC	CASSQALNTGAYEQYF
15	TRBV6-6	TRBJ2-5	TRBD1	-	TGTGCCAGCAAAGGGACCGGGACAGGGGCGGAGACCCAGTACTTC	CASKGTGTGAETQYF
15	TRBV15	TRBJ1-1	-	once	TGTGCCACCAGCAGAGATTTAGGGGTGATCACTGAAGCTTTCTTT	CATSRDLGVITEAFF
15	TRBV5-4	TRBJ1-5	-	-	TGTGCCAGCAGCTGGGGAGGAGGTAGCAATCAGCCCCAGCATTTT	CASSWGGGSNQPQHF
13	TRBV30	TRBJ1-5	-	once	TGTGCCTGGAGTGGGGGCAATAATCAGCCCCAGCATTTT	CAWSGGNNQPQHF
15	TRBV27	TRBJ2-7	TRBD1	-	TGTGCCAGCAGTTTCAGACCGGGACAGACCTACGAGCAGTACTTC	CASSFRPGQTYEQYF
16	TRBV19	TRBJ1-3	-	-	TGTGCCAGTAGTATTAGGAGGGGCAACCGTGGAAACACCATATATTTT	CASSIRRGNRGNTIYF
14	TRBV28	TRBJ2-6	-	once	TGTGCCAGCTTGGCGGAGACTGGGGCCAACGTCCTGACTTTC	CASLAETGANVLTF
16	TRBV9	TRBJ2-3	-	-	TGTGCCAGCAGCGTATGGTCGGCGGGGGCTACAGATACGCAGTATTTT	CASSVWSAGATDTQYF
13	TRBV10-3	TRBJ1-1	TRBD1	-	TGTGCCATCAGCAGTACAGGGGGCACTGAAGCTTTCTTT	CAISSTGGTEAFF
13	TRBV7-9	TRBJ2-7	TRBD1	-	TGTGCCAGCAGCCTGGACAGGGCCCACGAGCAGTACTTC	CASSLDRAHEQYF
14	TRBV18	TRBJ1-6	-	-	TGTGCCAGCTCACCTGCGGCGAGGAATTCACCCCCCCACTTT	CASSPAARNSPPHF
14	TRBV19	TRBJ2-1	TRBD2	-	TGTGCCAGTAGTATAATGGGCGGGGGAACCAGGCAGTTCTTC	CASSIMGGGTRQFF
16	TRBV5-1	TRBJ2-7	TRBD1	-	TGCGCCAGCAGCCGGTCGGGACAGGGGGCTTCCTACGAGCAGTACTTC	CASSRSGQGASYEQYF
17	TRBV5-5	TRBJ1-6	-	-	TGTGCCAGCAGCTTGCGTTCGTCTAGCTCCTATAATTCACCCCTCCACTTT	CASSLRSSSSYNSPLHF
15	TRBV4-1	TRBJ1-2	TRBD1	-	TGCGCCAGCAGCCTAAACCGACAGGGAGATTATGGCTACACCTTC	CASSLNRQGDYGYTF
16	TRBV12-5	TRBJ2-3	-	-	TGTGCTAGTGGTCCTCACCGGGATCGTAGCACAGATACGCAGTATTTT	CASGPHRDRSTDTQYF
14	TRBV29-1	TRBJ2-7	TRBD2	few	TGCAGCGTTGCTGGGCGGGGGTCCTCCTACGAGCAGTACTTC	CSVAGRGSSYEQYF
14	TRBV29-1	TRBJ2-1	-	few	TGCAGCGTGCGGGACAGTTCTCTATACAATGAGCAGTTCTTC	CSVRDSSLYNEQFF
13	TRBV27	TRBJ1-2	-	-	TGTGCCAGCAGTTCTACTAACGGGGTGGGCTACACCTTC	CASSSTNGVGYTF
13	TRBV5-4	TRBJ1-2	-	-	TGTGCCAGCAGGTCGTCCGGGGGATATGGCTACACCTTC	CASRSSGGYGYTF
16	TRBV27	TRBJ1-1	TRBD1	-	TGTGCCAGCAGTCCCTCGACAGGGAACATGAACACTGAAGCTTTCTTT	CASSPSTGNMNTEAFF
18	TRBV23-1	TRBJ1-1	TRBD1	-	TGCGCCAGCAGTCACCCTAGACAGGGGGCGCGGGTAGACACTGAAGCTTTCTTT	CASSHPRQGARVDTEAFF
13	TRBV5-1	TRBJ1-3	-	-	TGCGCCAGCAGCCCGGACACGAGAAACACCATATATTTT	CASSPDTRNTIYF
15	TRBV11-2	TRBJ1-4	TRBD1	-	TGTGCCAGCAGCTTACGGACAGGGCTTAATGAAAAACTGTTTTTT	CASSLRTGLNEKLFF
13	TRBV13	TRBJ1-1	-	-	TGTGCCAGCAGCTTAAGATCAGGGAGGGCAGCTTTCTTT	CASSLRSGRAAFF
13	TRBV30	TRBJ1-1	-	once	TGTGCCTGGAGTACGGGGGTTAGCCCTGAAGCTTTCTTT	CAWSTGVSPEAFF
12	TRBV29-1	TRBJ2-7	-	-	TGCAGCGTTGAGGCAGAAAATTACGAGCAGTACTTC	CSVEAENYEQYF
19	TRBV11-2	TRBJ2-1	-	few	TGTGCCAGCAGCTTAGATGGAGAGTGGTTGGCTAGCGAACCCAATGAGCAGTTCTTC	CASSLDGEWLASEPNEQFF
14	TRBV5-1	TRBJ1-6	-	-	TGCGCCAGCAGCCCCGGGAGGGATAATTCACCCCTCCACTTT	CASSPGRDNSPLHF
13	TRBV10-1	TRBJ1-2	TRBD1	-	TGCGCCAGCAGCCGCGACAGGGCCTCTGGCTACACCTTC	CASSRDRASGYTF
12	TRBV10-3	TRBJ1-2	TRBD1	-	TGTGCCATCGTGACAGGGACCTATGGCTACACCTTC	CAIVTGTYGYTF
15	TRBV15	TRBJ1-2	-	-	TGTGCCACCAGCAGAGATCGGGGATTGCTTCGGGGCTACACCTTC	CATSRDRGLLRGYTF
15	TRBV19	TRBJ2-1	TRBD2	-	TGTGCCAGTAGTATATCCGGGGGGGGATTAAATGAGCAGTTCTTC	CASSISGGGLNEQFF
15	TRBV5-4	TRBJ2-7	-	-	TGTGCCAGCGGAGGCACGGGTGGGGCGGGGTACGAGCAGTACTTC	CASGGTGGAGYEQYF
11	TRBV30	TRBJ1-1	-	-	TGTGCCTGGAGTCGGGGGACTGAAGCCTTCTTT	CAWSRGTEAFF
13	TRBV7-3	TRBJ2-4	TRBD1	-	TGTGCCAGCAGCCCAGGGGGACAGGGCATTCAGTACTTC	CASSPGGQGIQYF
16	TRBV7-9	TRBJ1-1	TRBD1	-	TGTGCCAGCAGCTCTGGACAGGGGGCCCTGAACACTGAAGCTTTCTTT	CASSSGQGALNTEAFF
14	TRBV6-6	TRBJ1-2	-	-	TGTGCCAGCAGTTACGGCCAACCAAACTATGGCTACACCTTC	CASSYGQPNYGYTF
15	TRBV6-4	TRBJ1-1	-	-	TGTGCCAGCAGCCCCGGGACACCTGATTACACTGAAGCTTTCTTT	CASSPGTPDYTEAFF
15	TRBV7-9	TRBJ1-5	-	-	TGTTCCAGCAGCCTTGGGGGCGGCAGAAATCAGCCCCAGCATTTT	CSSSLGGGRNQPQHF
15	TRBV6-1	TRBJ2-7	TRBD2	-	TGTGCCAGCAGTGAAGCGGGAGGGGCTTTCTACGAGCAGTACTTC	CASSEAGGAFYEQYF